Presented here are 14 T cell receptor beta chains from one specimen sequenced in a study of early T cells in non-severe SARS-CoV-2 infection (dated by TCRdb to about 2021). The library relied on 5' RACE. This sample was sequenced with a NextSeq 500. TCRdb redid the processing of the public reads, applying fastp at Q25 and MiXCR, and retained in-frame beta chains. Each entry merges the rows of one CDR3 protein and shows their most common DNA and genes. Recorded for this sample are about 56,000 distinct CDR3 sequences; 8% to 11% of them occurred a single time. The leading ten clones occupy around 6% of the sample. The sequenced sample consisted of whole blood. Source of these receptors: an adult who was a healthcare worker with PCR-confirmed SARS-CoV-2 infection or an uninfected control (not recorded which).

The chain has TRBV7-9 and TRBJ2-3, with a possible D match to TRBD2 (5 bases). This CDR3 is 14 amino acids long. V gave up 4 bases and J gave up 2 bases, with 10 bases separating them. Germline CDR1 and CDR2: SEHNR and FQNEAQ (reference sequence). For the CDR3, the DNA is TGTGCCAGCAGCTCCGGGATCACCACAGATACGCAGTATTTT. Translation: CASSSGITTDTQYF.

This chain links TRBV7-2 with TRBJ2-3, with 13 nucleotides matching TRBD2. Germline V gene lookup returns CDR1 SGHTA and CDR2 FQGNSA. V gave up 2 bases and J gave up 3 bases; unmatched junction bases: 2. The CDR3 is 16 amino acids. DNA of the CDR3: TGTGCCAGCAGCTTAAGACTAGCGGGAGGTACAGATACGCAGTATTTT. It specifies CASSLRLAGGTDTQYF.

There are many counts of this clonotype. The V gene is TRBV4-1, the J gene TRBJ1-2, with D perhaps TRBD1 (5 bases). This CDR3 has 16 residues. Deletions cut 4 bases from V and 2 bases from J, with 17 bases between. Germline CDR1 reads MGHRA; CDR2 reads YSYEKL. As DNA, the CDR3 is TGCGCCAGCAGCCCAGATAGGACAACAGCAAACTATGGCTACACCTTC. This translates into CASSPDRTTANYGYTF.

This clonotype turned up a few times. The J gene is TRBJ2-6, the V gene TRBV12-3 or TRBV12-4, with D unresolved. CDR3 length: 17 amino acids. Trimming stripped 5 bases from V and 0 bases from J, with 14 bases between. The CDR3 nucleotides read TGTGCCAGCAGTCCCGGACGGACGATCTCTGGGGCCAACGTCCTGACTTTC. This codes for CASSPGRTISGANVLTF.

A few counts support this clonotype. The gene calls are TRBV12-3 or TRBV12-4 and TRBJ2-7; weak D call: TRBD1 (5 bases). This CDR3 contains 13 residues. V lost 4 bases to trimming and J lost 3 bases, with 10 bases between them. The CDR3 reads CASSSDSLYEQYF. CDR3 DNA sequence: TGTGCCAGCAGTTCAGACAGCCTCTACGAGCAGTACTTC.

This clonotype was recorded at least ten times. The chain uses TRBV29-1 and TRBJ2-5, with a weak D call TRBD1 (5 bases). CDR3 length: 12 amino acids. Germline V lookup: CDR1 SQVTM, CDR2 ANQGSEA. V lost 4 bases and J lost 6, with 12 bases in between. CDR3 DNA: TGCAGCGTTGTCCCCAGGGAACAGACCCAGTACTTC. Translating it yields CSVVPREQTQYF.

There are a few counts of this clonotype. The V call is TRBV15, the J call TRBJ2-1; D unclear. The CDR3 contains 15 residues. The V and J ends lost 1 base and 0 bases respectively, with 7 bases between them. CDR1 and CDR2 (germline): LNHNV, YYDKDF (reference sequence). The CDR3 DNA sequence: TGTGCCACCAGCAGAGGTTCTAGCTCCTACAATGAGCAGTTCTTC. It yields the protein CATSRGSSSYNEQFF.

The rearrangement links TRBV30 to TRBJ1-1; D is possibly TRBD1 (5 bases). CDR1 is GTSNPN and CDR2 is SVGIG in the germline V gene (reference sequence). The length of the CDR3 is 13 residues. The ends were cut back, 2 bases at V and 1 base at J, with 8 bases in the middle. The CDR3 protein is CAWSRGQNTEAFF. CDR3 DNA sequence: TGTGCCTGGAGTAGGGGCCAGAACACTGAAGCTTTCTTT.

A word on this clonotype: A clone one base away is much larger, so this may be a read error. The V gene is TRBV6-5, the J gene TRBJ1-2; D not certain. The CDR3 length is 13 residues. Germline CDR1 MNHEY, CDR2 SVGAGI. The CDR3 reads CASSIRELYDYTF. CDR3 nucleotides: TGTGCCAGCAGTATCCGGGAGCTCTATGACTACACCTTC.

The chain employs TRBV6-6 and TRBJ2-7, with D possibly being TRBD1 or TRBD2 (5 bases each). CDR1 is MNHNY and CDR2 is SVGAGI in the germline V gene (reference sequence). V gave up 7 bases and J gave up 2 bases, with 21 bases separating them. CDR3 length: 16 residues. CDR3 residues: CASTPISDRGAYEQYF. The CDR3 region has the DNA TGTGCCAGCACTCCCATTTCTGATAGGGGAGCCTACGAGCAGTACTTC.

This clonotype was recorded at least ten times. This chain connects TRBV11-3 to TRBJ2-1, with D perhaps TRBD1 or TRBD2 (7 bases each). Germline CDR1 and CDR2: SGHNT and YENEEA. The CDR3 runs 17 residues. The V gene lost 3 bases and the J gene lost 5 bases, with 20 bases spanning the gap. The CDR3 here is CASSLSYRAGGDNEQFF. For the CDR3, the DNA is TGTGCCAGCAGCTTGTCCTACAGGGCAGGGGGGGACAATGAGCAGTTCTTC.

This clonotype was detected many times. The rearrangement links TRBV11-3 to TRBJ2-1; 13 bases are shared with TRBD2. This CDR3 is 18 amino acids long. V was pared by 4 bases and J by 3 bases, with 9 bases of the junction left unmatched. The germline V gene encodes CDR1 SGHNT and CDR2 YENEEA. The CDR3 nucleotides are TGTGCCAGCAGCTCTCGGACTAGCGGGGGACATTACTACAATGAGCAGTTCTTC. Its protein is CASSSRTSGGHYYNEQFF.

This clonotype was seen repeatedly, ten times or more. The CDR3 bases are TGTGCCAGCAGCCCCGCCCTAGCGGGACCGAACACCGGGGAGCTGTTTTTT. Translation gives CASSPALAGPNTGELFF. The chain is built from TRBV6-6 and TRBJ2-2, with TRBD2 identical over 9 bases. With V trimmed by 6 bases and J by 0 bases, 8 bases remained unmatched. The germline V gene has CDR1 MNHNY and CDR2 SVGAGI (reference sequence). There are 17 residues in the CDR3.

In its sample, this clonotype was seen a few times. This chain connects TRBV28 to TRBJ2-4; TRBD1 aligns across 12 bases. Germline trimming cut 3 bases from V and 6 bases from J; bases unmatched to any gene: 3. Per the germline V gene, CDR1 is MDHEN and CDR2 is SYDVKM. The CDR3 runs 15 residues. CDR3 sequence: CASSFTGQGANIQYF. The CDR3 bases are TGTGCCAGCAGTTTCACGGGACAGGGGGCAAACATTCAGTACTTC.